Below, one T cell receptor beta chain is given with its context. This specimen belongs to a study of T cell responses to AZD1222 COVID-19 vaccine. Overall study: Second-dose schedules of about 4 or about 12 weeks were combined.

Measured with immunoSEQ multiplex PCR; TCRdb has only the in-frame clones, and not every one. Altogether 90,000 to 150,000 clones are present, around nine tenths being singletons, with the ten largest covering 2% to 3%. The CDR3 extends over 13 amino acids. The germline V gene has CDR1 SGHRS and CDR2 YFSETQ. V shed 0 bases and J shed 10 bases, with 13 bases lying between them. The material sequenced was peripheral blood, taken on day 0 of AZD1222 vaccination. The chain joins TRBV5-1 to TRBJ1-2, with TRBD1 as a possible D gene (5 bases). This receptor was taken from an adult in good health. The CDR3, as DNA: TGCGCCAGCAGCTTGGAGTCGGCAGGGAACTACACCTTC. It translates to CASSLESAGNYTF.